Listed below are T cell receptor beta chains from one sample, sequenced in a study of CD8 T cells in ankylosing spondylitis. TCRdb reanalysed the 5' RACE reads using MiXCR and keeps one entry per CDR3 protein. This table holds 200,000 to 250,000 distinct CDR3 sequences, just under 7.5% found once. Sample: blood, either unsorted or a sorted T cell fraction (not recorded which). The receptor source for this set is a male donor with ankylosing spondylitis. The CDR3 runs from the conserved cysteine through the conserved F or W. A D gene is named only where the DNA matches it firmly. Not every row has a clone size; where given, it reads once, few, many or a size class.

d_call	v_call	j_call	clone_size	cdr3_nt	cdr3_aa
TRBD1	TRBV20-1	TRBJ2-6	.	TGCAGTGCTTCCGGGACAGGGGATTCTGGGGCCAACGTCCTGACTTTC	CSASGTGDSGANVLTF
TRBD2	TRBV24-1	TRBJ2-1	.	TGTGCTAGAGTCCACTGGCAGGGAGGGGATGAGCAGTTCTTC	CARVHWQGGDEQFF
.	TRBV24-1	TRBJ2-1	many	TGTGCCACCAGTGAAATCGACAGTGCCGGGGCAAATGAGCAGTTCTTC	CATSEIDSAGANEQFF
.	TRBV6-5	TRBJ1-1	many	TGTGCCAGCAGTTACTCCGCGGTCGCCACTGAAGCTTTCTTT	CASSYSAVATEAFF
.	TRBV7-9	TRBJ2-5	few	TGTGCCAGCAGCTCCCCCGACCTAGGGGAGACCCAGTACTTC	CASSSPDLGETQYF
.	TRBV7-9	TRBJ2-5	many	TGTGCCAGCAACCCGAGCATAGGGGCAGAGACCCAGTACTTC	CASNPSIGAETQYF
.	TRBV4-3	TRBJ2-2	.	TGCGCCAGCAGCCCCCTGGGAGCGGAGGGGGTCCGGTCGAAGCTGTTTTTT	CASSPLGAEGVRSKLFF
.	TRBV6-4	TRBJ2-2	many	TGTGCCAGCAGTGCTGGGAACACCGGGGAGCTGTTTTTT	CASSAGNTGELFF
TRBD2	TRBV4-1	TRBJ2-1	many	TGCGCCAGCAGCCATAGCGGGAGGGCCGGGAATGAGCAGTTCTTC	CASSHSGRAGNEQFF
.	TRBV6-1	TRBJ2-6	few	TGTGCCAGCAAGACCATTTCTGGGGCCAACGTCCTGACTTTC	CASKTISGANVLTF
.	TRBV7-6	TRBJ2-7	few	TGTGCCAGCAGCCGAACAACAGGGTCCTACGAGCAGTACTTC	CASSRTTGSYEQYF
.	TRBV24-1	TRBJ2-2	many	TGTGCCACCAGGGGGCCGACCGGGGAGCTGTTTTTT	CATRGPTGELFF
.	TRBV29-1	TRBJ1-2	many	TGCAGCGTTGAAGATCTGGAAGGAAGCTATGGCTACACCTTC	CSVEDLEGSYGYTF
.	TRBV28	TRBJ1-6	many	TGTGCCAGCAGTTTGGACAGTAGCTCCTATAATTCACCCCTCCACTTT	CASSLDSSSYNSPLHF
TRBD1	TRBV27	TRBJ1-5	many	TGTGCCAGCAGTTCCCTCGACAGGGGGCACGGTCAGCCCCAGCATTTT	CASSSLDRGHGQPQHF
TRBD2	TRBV3-1	TRBJ2-1	few	TGTGCCAGCAGGCCGGGACTAGCGGGCCATCGGGAGCAGTTCTTC	CASRPGLAGHREQFF
.	TRBV27	TRBJ2-1	many	TGTGCCAGCAGTTTATTGCGGGGATCGGATGAGCAGTTCTTC	CASSLLRGSDEQFF
.	TRBV27	TRBJ2-3	.	TGTGCCAGCAGCGGGGAAGGTTCTGGCACAGATACGCAGTATTTT	CASSGEGSGTDTQYF
.	TRBV7-6	TRBJ2-3	many	TGTGCCAGCAGCGGCCCATCCACAGATACGCAGTATTTT	CASSGPSTDTQYF
.	TRBV4-3	TRBJ1-4	many	TGCGCCAGCAGCCCTATGAACGGCAATAATGAAAAACTGTTTTTT	CASSPMNGNNEKLFF
.	TRBV21-1	TRBJ1-5	many	TGTGCCAGCAGCAAAGTTGTAAGAAAGGACGGTGGCAATCAGCCCCAGCATTTT	CASSKVVRKDGGNQPQHF
.	TRBV15	TRBJ1-1	.	TGTGCCACCAGCAGTCCTACGGGACGGCTGAACACTGAAGCTTTCTTT	CATSSPTGRLNTEAFF
.	TRBV28	TRBJ1-5	.	TGTGCCAGCAGCACTAGGGGAGGAGGTCAGCCCCAGCATTTT	CASSTRGGGQPQHF
.	TRBV18	TRBJ2-3	many	TGTGCCAGCTCACCGGTCAGGGGCACAGATACGCAGTATTTT	CASSPVRGTDTQYF
TRBD1	TRBV6-4	TRBJ2-3	.	TGTGCCAGCAGTAGACGGGACAGCAGCACAGATACGCAGTATTTT	CASSRRDSSTDTQYF
TRBD2	TRBV20-1	TRBJ2-1	few	TGCAGTGCTAGCGCTTTGACTAGCGGCTACAATGAGCAGTTCTTC	CSASALTSGYNEQFF
.	TRBV5-1	TRBJ1-1	many	TGCGCCAGCAGCTTGGGCCAGGGAATGAACACTGAAGCTTTCTTT	CASSLGQGMNTEAFF
TRBD2	TRBV29-1	TRBJ2-5	.	TGCAGCGCGACTAGCGGGGGGGCGGAGACCCAGTACTTC	CSATSGGAETQYF
TRBD2	TRBV7-9	TRBJ2-2	many	TGTGCCAGCAGCCCCCGGACTAGCGGGAGCGGCACCGGGGAGCTGTTTTTT	CASSPRTSGSGTGELFF
TRBD2	TRBV11-1	TRBJ2-7	few	TGTGCCAGCAGCTCCTCGGCTAGCGGGCGGGGAGGGGCCTACGAGCAGTACTTC	CASSSSASGRGGAYEQYF
.	TRBV2	TRBJ2-3	many	TGTGCCAGCAGTGCGGGGGCGAGGGGCACAGATACGCAGTATTTT	CASSAGARGTDTQYF
.	TRBV2	TRBJ2-7	many	TGTGCCAGCAGTGGCAGGATAAAGACCTACGAGCAGTACTTC	CASSGRIKTYEQYF
.	TRBV28	TRBJ1-6	many	TGTGCCAGCAGTTTCCGCGGACTAAGAAATTCACCCCTCCACTTT	CASSFRGLRNSPLHF
.	TRBV29-1	TRBJ1-5	many	TGCAGCGTTGAGGGGGGGAGCAATCAGCCCCAGCATTTT	CSVEGGSNQPQHF
.	TRBV9	TRBJ1-1	many	TGTGCCAGCAGCGCATCGGACGGGAACACTGAAGCTTTCTTT	CASSASDGNTEAFF
.	TRBV6-2/TRBV6-3	TRBJ1-1	many	TGTGCCAGCAGCACGACAGGCACTGAAGCTTTCTTT	CASSTTGTEAFF
TRBD1	TRBV4-3	TRBJ1-1	many	TGCGCCAGCAGCCAAGAGAGGGGGACAGGGGTGAACACTGAAGCTTTCTTT	CASSQERGTGVNTEAFF
TRBD1	TRBV27	TRBJ1-2	few	TGTGCCAGCAGGTCAGGGGGCGGCTACACCTTC	CASRSGGGYTF